These 30 T cell receptor beta chains share one sample of origin, sequenced in a study of radiotherapy plus CTLA-4 blockade in lung cancer. Only in-frame clones appear in the TCRdb table, and some are missing; sequencing was by immunoSEQ multiplex PCR. The repertoire holds fewer than 65,000 clones, with roughly 80% as singletons. This specimen was peripheral blood, taken from a patient treated with radiotherapy plus ipilimumab. The receptors shown here come from a human donor with non-small cell lung cancer who had a complete response to radiotherapy plus ipilimumab.

The V and J genes are TRBV7-9 and TRBJ1-6; possibly TRBD1 for D (6 bases). V gave up 5 bases and J gave up 0 bases, with 11 bases separating them. There are 16 residues in the CDR3. From germline, CDR1 is SEHNR and CDR2 FQNEAQ (reference sequence). CDR3 protein: CASSPRDISYNSPLHF. The CDR3 DNA is TGTGCCAGCAGCCCTCGGGACATCTCCTATAATTCACCCCTCCACTTT.

This sequence joins TRBV2 and TRBJ2-3, with 13 nucleotides matching TRBD2. Looked up from germline, CDR1 is SNHLY and CDR2 is FYNNEI. The CDR3 contains 15 residues. The V segment lost 5 bases and the J segment 4 bases; nucleotides outside the gene matches: 3. The CDR3 DNA is TGTGCCAGCAGTAGACTAGCGGGAGGTTCAGATACGCAGTATTTT. This encodes CASSRLAGGSDTQYF.

The CDR3 DNA reads as TGTGCCAGCAGCTCCAGGACAGGGCTCACAGATACGCAGTATTTT. It translates to CASSSRTGLTDTQYF. The chain recombines TRBV9 with TRBJ2-3, with TRBD1 matching over 8 bases. Germline loops: CDR1 SGDLS, CDR2 YYNGEE. J gave up 2 bases and V 4 bases, and 6 bases lay outside the gene matches. This CDR3 is built from 15 residues.

This clone showed up just a few times. The rearrangement uses TRBV19 and TRBJ1-4; D may be TRBD1 (6 bases). Trimming took 3 bases from V and 6 from J, leaving 11 bases between them. Germline CDR1 reads LNHDA; CDR2 reads SQIVND (reference sequence). CDR3 length: 14 residues. In DNA form, the CDR3 reads TGTGCCAGTAGTATGGCAGGGGTCGATGAAAAACTGTTTTTT. Translating gives CASSMAGVDEKLFF.

This chain connects TRBV6-5 to TRBJ1-4; D remains unclear. Per the germline V gene, CDR1 is MNHEY and CDR2 is SVGAGI. The length of the CDR3 is 14 residues. V was shortened by 6 bases and J by 4 bases, with 12 bases between the two germline ends. CDR3: CASRSPDINEKLFF. The CDR3 DNA follows: TGTGCCAGCAGAAGCCCTGACATTAATGAAAAACTGTTTTTT.

In this sample, this clone turned up a few times. The rearrangement links TRBV19 to TRBJ1-4; possibly TRBD1 for D (6 bases). V lost 6 bases to trimming and J lost 8 bases, with 13 bases between them. Germline CDR1 and CDR2: LNHDA and SQIVND (reference sequence). This CDR3 is built from 13 residues. For the CDR3, the DNA is TGTGCCAGTAGGCCATACAGGGTGGAAAAACTGTTTTTT. Translating gives CASRPYRVEKLFF.

The rearrangement uses TRBV5-1 and TRBJ1-3; TRBD1 matches at 11 bases. The CDR3 loop spans 16 amino acids. After removal of 5 bases from V and 0 bases from J, the junction contained 4 bases not matched to a gene. Germline V gene sequence: CDR1 SGHRS, CDR2 YFSETQ. In nucleotides, the CDR3 is TGCGCCAGCAGTTGGACAGGGGGCAACTCTGGAAACACCATATATTTT. Translation: CASSWTGGNSGNTIYF. Combining the CDR3 with reference TRBV5-1 and TRBJ1-3 gives the whole variable domain KAGVTQTPRYLIKTRGQQVTLSCSPISGHRSVSWYQQTPGQGLQFLFEYFSETQRNKGNFPGRFSGRQFSNSRSEMNVSTLELGDSALYLCASSWTGGNSGNTIYFGEGSWLTVV.

The V call is TRBV28, the J call TRBJ2-7; 7 bases align to TRBD2. The CDR3 extends over 14 amino acids. Losses at the gene ends were 3 bases for V and 1 base for J; bases not matched to a gene: 3. Germline CDR1 reads MDHEN; CDR2 reads SYDVKM. CDR3 sequence: CASSLGGGSYEQYF. Here the CDR3 DNA reads TGTGCCAGCAGTTTGGGGGGGGGTTCCTACGAGCAGTACTTC.

The chain uses TRBV29-1 and TRBJ1-1, with 9 bases fitting TRBD1. Germline CDR1 reads SQVTM; CDR2 reads ANQGSEA. J gave up 4 bases and V 8 bases, and 8 bases lay outside the gene matches. The length of the CDR3 is 13 residues. The CDR3 DNA is TGCAGCACCAAAGGGACAGGGTCCACTGAAGCTTTCTTT. Amino acid sequence: CSTKGTGSTEAFF.

The chain recombines TRBV19 with TRBJ1-1; maybe TRBD1 (6 bases). Germline CDR1 reads LNHDA; CDR2 reads SQIVND (reference sequence). The V gene lost 5 bases and the J gene lost 1 base, with 8 bases spanning the gap. The CDR3 spans 13 residues. The CDR3, as DNA: TGTGCCAGTAGTCCGACAGGGAACACTGAAGCTTTCTTT. Amino acids: CASSPTGNTEAFF.

The sample holds one count of this clone. This chain joins TRBV2 and TRBJ1-2, with TRBD1 identical over 8 bases. Germline V gene lookup returns CDR1 SNHLY and CDR2 FYNNEI. V shed 6 bases and J 6 bases; nucleotides not matched to a gene: 3. The CDR3 sequence is 12 residues long. The CDR3 reads CASRTGVDGYTF. In DNA form, the CDR3 reads TGTGCCAGCAGGACAGGGGTAGATGGCTACACCTTC.

This sequence joins TRBV5-1 and TRBJ2-2, with D possibly being TRBD1 (5 bases). This CDR3 comprises 14 residues. Germline loops: CDR1 SGHRS, CDR2 YFSETQ. Trimming shortened V by 5 bases and J by 6 bases, and 14 bases separated the two germline ends. As DNA, the CDR3 is TGCGCCAGCAGTCCAAGTCAGGGCCCCGGGGAGCTGTTTTTT. This translates into CASSPSQGPGELFF.

The V call is TRBV7-9, the J call TRBJ2-7, with D maybe TRBD2 (6 bases). The CDR3 has 16 amino acids. Trimming cost V 1 base and J 1 base, with 14 bases left between them. Germline CDR1 reads SEHNR; CDR2 reads FQNEAQ (reference sequence). As DNA, the CDR3 is TGTGCCAGCAGCTTAGAGTCTACTAGCTTATCCTACGAGCAGTACGTC. Its protein product is CASSLESTSLSYEQYV.

The chain combines TRBV10-3 with TRBJ2-1; possible D gene TRBD1, 6 bases. CDR3 length equals 11 residues. CDR1 ENHRY and CDR2 SYGVKD come from the germline V gene. Trimming pared 3 bases from V and 10 bases from J, leaving 7 bases between. The CDR3 coding sequence is TGTGCCATCAGTGAAGGACAGGAGCAGTTCTTC. It is translated as CAISEGQEQFF.

J is TRBJ2-5 and V is TRBV5-1; possible D gene TRBD1, 8 bases. CDR1 SGHRS and CDR2 YFSETQ come from the germline V gene. The CDR3 sequence is 15 residues long. With 3 bases removed from V and 5 bases from J, the gap between germline ends came to 17 bases. CDR3 amino acids: CASSSGQGGWETQYF. In DNA form, the CDR3 reads TGCGCCAGCAGCTCAGGACAGGGAGGGTGGGAGACCCAGTACTTC.

CDR3 nucleotides: TGTGCCAGCAGTCGACAGGGGGCGCGGACCTACAATGAGCAGTTCTTC. This gives the protein CASSRQGARTYNEQFF. The chain links TRBV27 to TRBJ2-1, with 10 bases lining up with TRBD1. This CDR3 has 16 residues. The V gene's germline CDR1 is MNHEY and CDR2 SMNVEV (reference sequence). J was trimmed by 2 bases and V by 5 bases; bases with no gene match: 6.

The chain carries TRBV20-1 and TRBJ2-1; D uncertain. This CDR3 region has 11 residues. V was clipped by 7 bases and J by 2 bases, with 6 bases between them. CDR1 is DFQATT, CDR2 SNEGSKA, per germline (reference sequence). This CDR3 reads CSGAAYNEQFF. The CDR3, as DNA: TGCAGTGGGGCAGCCTACAATGAGCAGTTCTTC.

CDR3: CASRSGQTSTNEKLFF. The CDR3 nucleotides read TGTGCCAGCAGGTCGGGACAGACCTCAACTAATGAAAAACTGTTTTTT. This chain uses TRBV11-2 with TRBJ1-4, with 7 nucleotides matching TRBD1. Unmatched junction bases numbered 7, after V lost 6 bases and J lost 0 bases. CDR3 length: 16 residues. Germline loops: CDR1 SGHAT, CDR2 FQNNGV.

This clone showed up just once. The gene calls are TRBV9 and TRBJ1-2, with TRBD1 matching over 7 bases. The germline V gene encodes CDR1 SGDLS and CDR2 YYNGEE. Unmatched junction bases numbered 11, after V lost 4 bases and J lost 2 bases. The CDR3 length is 16 residues. The CDR3 coding sequence is TGTGCCAGCAGCCGAGGGGACAGCCGAAACAACTATGGCTACACCTTC. This sequence encodes CASSRGDSRNNYGYTF.

The J gene is TRBJ2-7, the V gene TRBV18; tentative D call: TRBD1 (5 bases). CDR3 length: 13 amino acids. Germline CDR1 reads KGHSH; CDR2 reads LQKENI. The ends were cut back, 0 bases at V and 3 bases at J, with 6 bases in the middle. The CDR3 DNA is TGTGCCAGCTCACCACCGGACAACTACGAGCAGTACGTC. As protein: CASSPPDNYEQYV.

This chain links TRBV7-6 with TRBJ2-3, with 9 nucleotides matching TRBD2. Germline CDR1 and CDR2: SGHVS and FNYEAQ. This CDR3 has 18 amino acids. V shed 3 bases and J 0 bases; nucleotides not matched to a gene: 10. This CDR3 is CASSFTRGGPDSTDTQYF. CDR3 coding DNA: TGTGCCAGCAGCTTTACGCGGGGGGGCCCCGATAGCACAGATACGCAGTATTTT.

The chain recombines TRBV5-6 with TRBJ2-5, with TRBD2 matching 12 bases. The germline gives CDR1 SGHDT, CDR2 YYEEEE. This CDR3 is built from 17 residues. With V trimmed by 4 bases and J by 5 bases, 12 bases remained unmatched. The CDR3 is CASSPGLAGRPKETQYF. Written as DNA, the CDR3 is TGTGCCAGCAGCCCCGGACTAGCGGGGAGACCCAAGGAGACCCAGTACTTC.

This chain links TRBV5-1 with TRBJ2-3; 10 nucleotides line up with TRBD2. Trimming took 4 bases from V and 1 from J; bases not matched to a gene: 6. There are 16 residues in the CDR3. The germline V gene encodes CDR1 SGHRS and CDR2 YFSETQ. CDR3 nucleotide sequence: TGCGCCAGCAGCCCTAGCGGGAGAGGCGGCACAGATACGCAGTATTTT. Its translation: CASSPSGRGGTDTQYF.

This sequence joins TRBV4-2 and TRBJ1-3, with unresolved D. The CDR3 totals 14 residues. The germline CDR1 and CDR2 sequences are LGHNA and YNFKEQ. The V and J ends lost 0 bases and 2 bases respectively, with 5 bases between them. The CDR3 DNA reads as TGTGCCAGCAGCCAAGAGTCAGCTGGAAACACCATATATTTT. Protein sequence: CASSQESAGNTIYF.

V and J are TRBV9 and TRBJ2-1; the match to TRBD2 covers 10 bases. The CDR3 runs 14 residues. CDR1 is SGDLS, CDR2 YYNGEE, per germline. J lost 9 bases, V lost 7 bases, and 10 bases had no gene match. CDR3 amino acids: CASGGTSEGGEQFF. The CDR3 bases are TGTGCCAGCGGGGGGACTAGCGAGGGAGGTGAGCAGTTCTTC.

This chain joins TRBV28 and TRBJ2-7, with 9 bases matching TRBD1. The V and J ends lost 5 bases and 3 bases, in that order; junction bases with no gene match: 8. This CDR3 spans 15 amino acids. Germline CDR1 and CDR2: MDHEN and SYDVKM. The chain's CDR3 is CASSTPTGGVYEQYF. The CDR3 DNA reads TGTGCCAGCAGTACTCCGACAGGGGGGGTCTACGAGCAGTACTTC. Looking up the rest from reference TRBV28 and TRBJ2-7 gives the full variable domain: DVKVTQSSRYLVKRTGEKVFLECVQDMDHENMFWYRQDPGLGLRLIYFSYDVKMKEKGDIPEGYSVSREKKERFSLILESASTNQTSMYLCASSTPTGGVYEQYFGPGTRLTVT.

The chain employs TRBV2 and TRBJ1-2; perhaps TRBD1 as D (5 bases). The germline V and J ends were trimmed by 2 bases and 3 bases, with 7 bases remaining between them. The CDR3 consists of 13 residues. Germline V gives CDR1 SNHLY, CDR2 FYNNEI. The CDR3 sequence is CASSETGDYGYTF. The CDR3 DNA follows: TGTGCCAGCAGTGAAACGGGGGACTATGGCTACACCTTC.

This clone was seen more than once but under ten times. V usage is TRBV19 and J usage is TRBJ1-5; possible D gene TRBD1, 6 bases. This CDR3 spans 16 amino acids. Trimming pared 6 bases from V and 1 base from J, leaving 16 bases between. Germline lookup yields CDR1 LNHDA and CDR2 SQIVND (reference sequence). The CDR3 spells CASRTQGWRSNQPQHF. DNA for the CDR3: TGTGCCAGTAGGACACAGGGATGGAGGAGCAATCAGCCCCAGCATTTT.

For the CDR3, the DNA is TGTGCCTGGAATTTCGGAGAGACCCAGTACTTC. Amino acid sequence: CAWNFGETQYF. The rearrangement joins TRBV30 to TRBJ2-5; no reliable D call. CDR3 length: 11 amino acids. Germline CDR1 and CDR2: GTSNPN and SVGIG (reference sequence). Trimming took off 4 bases at V and 4 bases at J, with 7 bases between the two ends.

This clone appeared a few times. The gene calls are TRBV18 and TRBJ1-5; no clear D gene. V shed 3 bases and J shed 5 bases, with 8 bases lying between them. CDR1 is KGHSH and CDR2 is LQKENI in the germline V gene. The CDR3 runs 13 residues. CDR3 amino acids: CASSPTRDQPQHF. The CDR3 nucleotides are TGTGCCAGCTCACCTACCCGGGATCAGCCCCAGCATTTT.